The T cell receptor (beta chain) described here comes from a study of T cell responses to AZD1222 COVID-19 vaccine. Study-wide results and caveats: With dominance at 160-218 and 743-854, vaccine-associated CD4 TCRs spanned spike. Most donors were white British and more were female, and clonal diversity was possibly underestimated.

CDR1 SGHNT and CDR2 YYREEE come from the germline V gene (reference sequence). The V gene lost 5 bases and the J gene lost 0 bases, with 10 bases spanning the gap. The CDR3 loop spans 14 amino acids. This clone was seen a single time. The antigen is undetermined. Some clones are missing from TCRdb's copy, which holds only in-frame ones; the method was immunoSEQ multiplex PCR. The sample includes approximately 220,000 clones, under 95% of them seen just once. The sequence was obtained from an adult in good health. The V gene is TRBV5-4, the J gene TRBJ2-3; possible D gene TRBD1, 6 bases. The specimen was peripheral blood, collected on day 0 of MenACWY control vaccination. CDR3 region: CASSWDTSTDTQYF. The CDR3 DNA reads TGTGCCAGCAGTTGGGACACTAGCACAGATACGCAGTATTTT.